This is a list of T cell receptor beta chains from one sample in a study of shared clonotypes between healthy human individuals. The protocol was immunoSEQ multiplex PCR, while the TCRdb copy is restricted to in-frame clones and leaves out a portion. The top ten hold 0.95% to 1.5% of the sample, which has over 1.4 million clones, 95% to 97% seen once. The sequencing input was naive CD4+ T cells sorted from blood. All receptors come from a man younger than 45 in good health. Each CDR3 is given with its conserved first and last residue. The order of the fields is V gene, D gene, clone size, J gene, CDR3 DNA, CDR3 protein. D genes are given only for firm matches. Clone size is not always given. Where it is, it says once, few, many or a class for expanded clones.

TRBV28,.,.,TRBJ2-1,TGTGCCAGCAGTTTATTCGGACAAGGCGAAGGCAATGAGCAGTTCTTC,CASSLFGQGEGNEQFF
TRBV11-2,TRBD1,.,TRBJ2-1,TGTGCCAGCAGCCGGGACAGGACCTACAATGAGCAGTTCTTC,CASSRDRTYNEQFF
TRBV14,TRBD1,.,TRBJ2-1,TGTGCCAGCAGCCATGGGGACAGGGGGCAAAAGCAGTTCTTC,CASSHGDRGQKQFF
TRBV11-2,.,.,TRBJ2-2,TGTGCCAGCAGCCCCCGGCGGCTACTAAACACCGGGGAGCTGTTTTTT,CASSPRRLLNTGELFF
TRBV5-1,.,.,TRBJ2-2,TGCGCCAGCAGCTTGGTTCAGGCTGTCCCCGGGGAGCTGTTTTTT,CASSLVQAVPGELFF
TRBV2,TRBD2,once,TRBJ2-7,TGTGCCAGCCTTCTGACGGGAGGCGCCTACGAGCAGTACTTC,CASLLTGGAYEQYF
TRBV7-9,.,once,TRBJ2-7,TGTGCCAGCAGCTCACCTAGCACGGAGGGGTACGAGCAGTACTTC,CASSSPSTEGYEQYF
TRBV5-1,TRBD2,.,TRBJ2-3,TGCGCCAGCAGCTTGGTCCGTAGCGGGCGAGATACGCAGTATTTT,CASSLVRSGRDTQYF
TRBV6-4,TRBD2,.,TRBJ2-1,TGTGCCACTGCACCCAAGACTAGCGGCACCCGTTCCTCCTACAATGAGCAGTTCTTC,CATAPKTSGTRSSYNEQFF
TRBV18,TRBD2,.,TRBJ2-5,TGTGCCAGCTCACCGTCGGGTAGCGGGAGACTGGAAGGGACCCAGTACTTC,CASSPSGSGRLEGTQYF
TRBV5-4,.,.,TRBJ2-3,TGTGCCAGCAGCTTGCCGGGTAGAAGGAGCACAGATACGCAGTATTTT,CASSLPGRRSTDTQYF
TRBV11-2,TRBD2,.,TRBJ2-2,TGTGCCAGCAGCCTAGCGGGACTAGGCATCGGGGAGCTGTTTTTT,CASSLAGLGIGELFF
TRBV7-9,.,once,TRBJ2-3,TGTGCCGTGCCCGGGGATACGCAGTATTTT,CAVPGDTQYF
TRBV11-3,.,.,TRBJ2-5,TGTGCCAGCAGCCTAGGTGGGGGGATCCAAGAGACCCAGTACTTC,CASSLGGGIQETQYF
TRBV7-9,.,.,TRBJ1-3,TGTGCCAGCAGCTTGTGGGGAGGACTGTTCTCTGGAAACACCATATATTTT,CASSLWGGLFSGNTIYF
TRBV9,.,.,TRBJ2-2,TGTGCCAGCAGCACCAAGGGTACCGGGGAGCTGTTTTTT,CASSTKGTGELFF
TRBV7-8,.,.,TRBJ2-2,TGTGCCAGCAGCTTAAACTCGGAGGGCACCGGGGAGCTGTTTTTT,CASSLNSEGTGELFF
TRBV27,.,.,TRBJ2-1,TGTGCCAGCAGTTTATACTCCCCGCAGGTTCAGTCCTACAATGAGCAGTTCTTC,CASSLYSPQVQSYNEQFF
TRBV19,.,.,TRBJ2-2,TGTGCCGCTTCGACTGGTTTCACCGGGGAGCTGTTTTTT,CAASTGFTGELFF
TRBV14,TRBD1,.,TRBJ2-7,TGTGCCAGCAGCCGGGGACAGCACTCCTACGAGCAGTACTTC,CASSRGQHSYEQYF
TRBV7-8,.,.,TRBJ2-7,TGTGCCAGCATTCGGGTGGGGAACGAGCAGTACTTC,CASIRVGNEQYF
TRBV7-6,.,.,TRBJ2-2,TGTGCCAGCAGCTTAGGTGCGACTGTGGTTAGGACCGGGGAGCTGTTTTTT,CASSLGATVVRTGELFF
TRBV9,.,.,TRBJ2-1,TGTGCCAGCAGCCCCCCGGGGGTATACAATGAGCAGTTCTTC,CASSPPGVYNEQFF
TRBV9,TRBD2,.,TRBJ2-3,TGTGCCAGCAGCGTAGTCCCAGCGGGAGGATCAGATACGCAGTATTTT,CASSVVPAGGSDTQYF
TRBV13,.,.,TRBJ1-2,TGTGCCAGCAGCCACCAATGGGGGATTCAGGGCTACACCTTC,CASSHQWGIQGYTF